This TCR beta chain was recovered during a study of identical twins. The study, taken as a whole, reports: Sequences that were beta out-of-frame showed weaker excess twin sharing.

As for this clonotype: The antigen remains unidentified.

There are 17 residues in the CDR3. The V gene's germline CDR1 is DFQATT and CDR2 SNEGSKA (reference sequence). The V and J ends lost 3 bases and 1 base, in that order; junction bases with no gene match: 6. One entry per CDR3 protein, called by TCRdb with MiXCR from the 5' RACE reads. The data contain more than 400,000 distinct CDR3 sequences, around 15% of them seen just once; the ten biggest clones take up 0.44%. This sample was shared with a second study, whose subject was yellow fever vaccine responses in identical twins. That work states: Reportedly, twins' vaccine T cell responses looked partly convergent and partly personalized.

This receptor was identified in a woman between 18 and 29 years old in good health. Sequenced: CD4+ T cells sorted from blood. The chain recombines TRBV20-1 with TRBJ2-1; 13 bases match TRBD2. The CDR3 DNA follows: TGCAGTGCTAGGTGGACTAGCGGGAGTGTGTCCTACAATGAGCAGTTCTTC. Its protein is CSARWTSGSVSYNEQFF.